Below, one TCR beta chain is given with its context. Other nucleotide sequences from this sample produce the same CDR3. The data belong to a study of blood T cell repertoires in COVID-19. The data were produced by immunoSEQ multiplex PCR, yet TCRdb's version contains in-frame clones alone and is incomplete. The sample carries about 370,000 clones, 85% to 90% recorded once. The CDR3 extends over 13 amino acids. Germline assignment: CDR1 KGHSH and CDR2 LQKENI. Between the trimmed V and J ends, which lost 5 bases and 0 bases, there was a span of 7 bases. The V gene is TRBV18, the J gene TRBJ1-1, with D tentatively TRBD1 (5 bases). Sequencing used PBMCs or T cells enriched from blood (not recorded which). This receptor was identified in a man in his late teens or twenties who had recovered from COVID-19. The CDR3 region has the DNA TGTGCCAGCTCAACGGGGGTGAACACTGAAGCTTTCTTT. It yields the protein CASSTGVNTEAFF.